These 14 T cell receptor beta chains originate from one sample sequenced in a study of T-cell memory formation after mild COVID-19. TCRdb re-analysed the 5' RACE reads in MiXCR, keeping a single row per CDR3 protein. This table holds roughly 550,000 distinct CDR3 sequences, about a fifth found once. The sequenced sample was PBMCs or a T cell subset sorted from them (not recorded which). The receptors come from an adult woman who had mild COVID-19 (a few samples of this study predate the infection). Cell type and time point are not known.

This clonotype has only a few counts. V usage is TRBV5-1 and J usage is TRBJ2-5, with D possibly being TRBD1 or TRBD2 (6 bases each). Trimming removed 2 bases at V and 6 bases at J, with 11 bases between. Germline CDR1 and CDR2: SGHRS and YFSETQ. The CDR3 has 13 residues. The DNA of the CDR3 is TGCGCCAGCAGCTTATGGGGGGCTAAGACCCAGTACTTC. Its translation: CASSLWGAKTQYF.

V and J are TRBV7-2 and TRBJ1-1; no definite D call. Trimming cost V 4 bases and J 1 base, with 7 bases left between them. This CDR3 region has 13 residues. Germline V lookup: CDR1 SGHTA, CDR2 FQGNSA. The chain's CDR3 is CASSSMANTEAFF. The CDR3 DNA reads TGTGCCAGCAGCTCGATGGCGAACACTGAAGCTTTCTTT.

This clonotype was found a few times. The V call is TRBV4-3, the J call TRBJ1-2; TRBD1 might be the D (6 bases). V lost 4 bases and J 0 bases, leaving 12 bases between the germline ends. Germline values: CDR1 LGHNA, CDR2 YSLEER. The CDR3 totals 15 residues. CDR3: CASSPWTEANYGYTF. CDR3 DNA: TGCGCCAGCAGCCCCTGGACAGAGGCTAACTATGGCTACACCTTC.

V usage is TRBV5-1 and J usage is TRBJ2-1, with D unclear. Per the germline V gene, CDR1 is SGHRS and CDR2 is YFSETQ. The CDR3 covers 14 residues. Trimming took off 6 bases at V and 2 bases at J, with 12 bases between the two ends. The CDR3: CASNPVPPYNEQFF. The CDR3 coding sequence is TGCGCCAGCAACCCGGTCCCCCCCTACAATGAGCAGTTCTTC.

This clonotype has only a few counts. The chain is built from TRBV7-2 and TRBJ2-3; TRBD2 matches 7 bases. Trimming at V came to 4 bases and at J to 1 base, leaving 5 bases not matched to a gene. Germline V lookup: CDR1 SGHTA, CDR2 FQGNSA. The CDR3 consists of 15 residues. The CDR3: CASSSVAGRTDTQYF. In DNA form, the CDR3 reads TGTGCCAGCAGCTCCGTAGCGGGCCGCACAGATACGCAGTATTTT.

The CDR3: CASSHLGAGDAYEQYF. CDR3 nucleotides: TGTGCCAGCAGCCACCTCGGGGCGGGGGATGCGTACGAGCAGTACTTC. This chain connects TRBV4-2 to TRBJ2-7; the match to TRBD2 covers 7 bases. Germline V lookup: CDR1 LGHNA, CDR2 YNFKEQ. This CDR3 comprises 16 residues. V was clipped by 3 bases and J by 4 bases; unmatched bases: 12.

This rearrangement joins TRBV12-3 or TRBV12-4 to TRBJ1-4; D ambiguous. With 3 bases removed from V and 3 bases from J, the gap between germline ends came to 11 bases. The CDR3 consists of 15 residues. This chain's CDR3 is CASSLLGTPNEKLFF. The CDR3 nucleotides are TGTGCCAGCAGTTTGTTGGGAACACCTAATGAAAAACTGTTTTTT.

A few counts support this clonotype. This rearrangement joins TRBV10-3 to TRBJ1-2, with D hard to call. The V end lost 2 bases, the J end lost 7 bases, and 8 bases lay between the germline ends. This CDR3 has 12 amino acids. CDR1 ENHRY and CDR2 SYGVKD come from the germline V gene. CDR3 sequence reads: CAISEEVGGYTF. The CDR3 DNA sequence: TGTGCCATCAGTGAGGAGGTGGGTGGCTACACCTTC.

This clonotype was seen only a few times. J is TRBJ1-1 and V is TRBV29-1; D remains unclear. V lost 3 bases to trimming and J lost 4 bases, with 9 bases between them. The CDR3 length is 12 residues. Germline CDR1 is SQVTM and CDR2 is ANQGSEA. CDR3 nucleotides: TGCAGCGTTGATGGGCTGCTCACTGAAGCTTTCTTT. Its protein product is CSVDGLLTEAFF.

The chain employs TRBV20-1 and TRBJ2-5; 8 bases agree with TRBD2. This CDR3 contains 13 residues. J lost 4 bases, V lost 3 bases, and 4 bases had no gene match. Germline V CDR1 and CDR2: DFQATT, SNEGSKA (reference sequence). DNA of the CDR3: TGCAGTGCTAGTCTCGCGGGAGGAGAGACCCAGTACTTC. Translation gives CSASLAGGETQYF.

This clonotype occurred many times. V and J are TRBV5-1 and TRBJ2-7; 7 bases are a match to TRBD1. The CDR3 spans 12 residues. CDR1 SGHRS and CDR2 YFSETQ come from the germline V gene. The trim removed 7 bases at V and 0 bases at J, leaving 1 base unmatched. The CDR3 bases are TGCGCCAGCCGGACAGGCTCCTACGAGCAGTACTTC. Protein product: CASRTGSYEQYF.

The table lists this clonotype with a few counts. The chain is built from TRBV28 and TRBJ2-2; no reliable D call. The V gene's germline CDR1 is MDHEN and CDR2 SYDVKM. The CDR3 extends over 13 amino acids. The ends were cut back, 7 bases at V and 7 bases at J, with 13 bases in the middle. The CDR3: CASTLLSVGELFF. Written as DNA, the CDR3 is TGTGCCAGCACCCTTTTATCGGTCGGGGAGCTGTTTTTT.

V is TRBV12-3 or TRBV12-4 and J is TRBJ1-1, with 8 positions matching TRBD1. The trim removed 6 bases at V and 7 bases at J, leaving 10 bases unmatched. There are 14 residues in the CDR3. The CDR3 is CASRLGQGGGEAFF. The CDR3 DNA is TGTGCCAGCAGGCTAGGACAGGGAGGAGGTGAAGCTTTCTTT.

This clonotype was detected a few times. The V and J genes are TRBV12-3 or TRBV12-4 and TRBJ2-7; tentatively, D is TRBD1 (6 bases). With 2 bases removed from V and 1 base from J, the gap between germline ends came to 9 bases. There are 14 residues in the CDR3. CDR3 region: CASSLRDRSYEQYF. DNA for the CDR3: TGTGCCAGCAGTTTACGAGACAGGTCCTACGAGCAGTACTTC.